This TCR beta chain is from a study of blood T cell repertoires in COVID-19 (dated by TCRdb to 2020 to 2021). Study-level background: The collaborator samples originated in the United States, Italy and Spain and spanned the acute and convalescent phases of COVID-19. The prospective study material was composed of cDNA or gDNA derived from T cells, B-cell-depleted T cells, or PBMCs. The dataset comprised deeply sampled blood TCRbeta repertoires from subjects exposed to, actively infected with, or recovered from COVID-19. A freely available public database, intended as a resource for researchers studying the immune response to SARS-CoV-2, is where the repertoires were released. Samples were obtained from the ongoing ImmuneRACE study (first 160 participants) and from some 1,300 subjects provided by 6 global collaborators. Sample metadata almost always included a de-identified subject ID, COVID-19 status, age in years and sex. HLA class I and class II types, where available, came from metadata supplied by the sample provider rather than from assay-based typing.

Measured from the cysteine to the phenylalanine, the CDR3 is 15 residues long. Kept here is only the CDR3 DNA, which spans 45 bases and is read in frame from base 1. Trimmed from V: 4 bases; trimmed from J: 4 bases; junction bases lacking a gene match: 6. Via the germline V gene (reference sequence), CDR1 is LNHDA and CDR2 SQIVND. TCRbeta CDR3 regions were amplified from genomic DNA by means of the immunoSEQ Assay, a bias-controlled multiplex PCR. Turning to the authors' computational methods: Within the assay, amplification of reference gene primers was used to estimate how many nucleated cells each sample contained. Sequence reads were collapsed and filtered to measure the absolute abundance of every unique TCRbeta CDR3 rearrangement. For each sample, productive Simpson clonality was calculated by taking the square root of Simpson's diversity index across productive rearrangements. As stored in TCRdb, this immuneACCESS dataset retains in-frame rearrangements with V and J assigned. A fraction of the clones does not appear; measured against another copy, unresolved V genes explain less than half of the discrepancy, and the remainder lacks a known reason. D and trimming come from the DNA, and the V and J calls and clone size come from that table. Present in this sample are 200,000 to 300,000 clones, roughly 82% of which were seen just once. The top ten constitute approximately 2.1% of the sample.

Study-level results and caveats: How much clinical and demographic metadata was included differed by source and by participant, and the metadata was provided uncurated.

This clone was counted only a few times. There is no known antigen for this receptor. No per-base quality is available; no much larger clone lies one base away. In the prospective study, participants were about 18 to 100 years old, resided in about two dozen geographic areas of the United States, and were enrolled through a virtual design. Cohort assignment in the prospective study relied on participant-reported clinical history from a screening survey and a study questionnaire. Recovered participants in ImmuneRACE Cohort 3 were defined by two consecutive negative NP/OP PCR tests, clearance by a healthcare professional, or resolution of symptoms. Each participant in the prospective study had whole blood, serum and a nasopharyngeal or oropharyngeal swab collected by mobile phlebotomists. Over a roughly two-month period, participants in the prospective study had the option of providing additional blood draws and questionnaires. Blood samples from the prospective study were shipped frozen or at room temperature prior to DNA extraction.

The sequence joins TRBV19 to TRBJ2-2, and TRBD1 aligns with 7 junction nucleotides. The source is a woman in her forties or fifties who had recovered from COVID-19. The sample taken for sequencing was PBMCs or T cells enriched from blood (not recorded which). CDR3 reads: CASSTPNRGTGELFF. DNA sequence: TGTGCCAGTAGTACGCCTAACAGGGGCACCGGGGAGCTGTTTTTT.